This T cell receptor (beta chain) was captured in a study of T cell responses to AZD1222 COVID-19 vaccine. Findings of the study overall: Just five to seven people given AZD1222 tested seropositive at baseline.

In the case of this clone: As yet, its antigen is unknown.

V was shortened by 3 bases and J by 0 bases, with 9 bases between the two germline ends. The CDR3 totals 14 residues. The germline V gene encodes CDR1 LNHDA and CDR2 SQIVND (reference sequence). Profiled with immunoSEQ multiplex PCR; TCRdb holds only in-frame clones, not every one. Here the sample spans over 150,000 clones, around nine tenths being singletons. The receptor's source is an adult in good health. Sequences were derived from peripheral blood, sampled on day 0 of AZD1222 vaccination. The chain carries TRBV19 and TRBJ2-7; D possibly corresponds to TRBD1 (5 bases). This CDR3 reads CASSISQASYEQYF. CDR3 DNA: TGTGCCAGTAGTATTTCACAGGCCTCCTACGAGCAGTACTTC.